This record concerns one TCR beta chain sequence. The source of the sample is a study of identical twins. TCRdb used MiXCR to reprocess the 5' RACE reads, holding one entry per CDR3 protein. The sample lists 600,000 to 700,000 distinct CDR3 sequences, 21% occurring once. J lost 4 bases, V lost 4 bases, and 6 bases had no gene match. This CDR3 is 15 amino acids long. The germline CDR1 and CDR2 sequences are SGHVS and FNYEAQ. The sample was also linked to a second study, of T cells expressing NK-cell markers.

Material for sequencing was PBMCs. This receptor was taken from a woman aged 18-35 years in good health. V usage is TRBV7-6 and J usage is TRBJ1-1, with 10 bases lining up with TRBD1. CDR3 protein: CASSSLTGGGTEAFF. The CDR3 DNA reads TGTGCCAGCAGCTCCTTGACAGGGGGCGGCACTGAAGCTTTCTTT.